The 20 T cell receptor beta chains given below trace back to one sample, sequenced in a study of blood T cell repertoires in COVID-19. The data were produced by immunoSEQ multiplex PCR, yet TCRdb's version contains in-frame clones alone and is incomplete. The sample has about 210,000 clones, around 84% seen once. Specimen: peripheral blood. These receptors came from a man aged 50-60 years with active or convalescent COVID-19.

The chain recombines TRBV29-1 with TRBJ1-4, with 9 bases lining up with TRBD1. Germline CDR1 is SQVTM and CDR2 is ANQGSEA. The CDR3 sequence is 12 residues long. V lost 7 bases to trimming and J lost 8 bases; unmatched junction nucleotides: 5. The DNA of the CDR3 is TGCAGCGGTATAACAGGGGGCGAAAAACTGTTTTTT. Translating gives CSGITGGEKLFF. Together with reference TRBV29-1 and TRBJ1-4, the CDR3 gives the full variable domain: SAVISQKPSRDICQRGTSLTIQCQVDSQVTMMFWYRQQPGQSLTLIATANQGSEATYESGFVIDKFPISRPNLTFSTLTVSNMSPEDSSIYLCSGITGGEKLFFGSGTQLSVL.

The chain links TRBV19 to TRBJ1-6; D is possibly TRBD1 (5 bases). V was shortened by 6 bases and J by 12 bases, with 12 bases between the two germline ends. Germline loops: CDR1 LNHDA, CDR2 SQIVND (reference sequence). This CDR3 is 12 amino acids long. DNA for the CDR3: TGTGCCAGTAGCACCCTCGGGGGACCCCTCCACTTT. This gives the protein CASSTLGGPLHF.

In its sample, this clone was seen a few times. The genes are TRBV5-6 and TRBJ1-6; perhaps TRBD1 as D (5 bases). CDR3 length equals 18 residues. Germline CDR1 reads SGHDT; CDR2 reads YYEEEE. The ends were cut back, 6 bases at V and 0 bases at J, with 19 bases in the middle. CDR3 in DNA: TGTGCCAGCATCTTAGGGGCCGATGGAAGCTCCTATAATTCACCCCTCCACTTT. Protein product: CASILGADGSSYNSPLHF.

The chain is built from TRBV27 and TRBJ1-6; TRBD1 aligns across 9 bases. Looked up from germline, CDR1 is MNHEY and CDR2 is SMNVEV (reference sequence). J was trimmed by 10 bases and V by 5 bases; bases with no gene match: 6. The CDR3 runs 14 residues. The DNA for the CDR3 is TGTGCCAGCAGTGAGACAGGGGGGAACTCACCCCTCCACTTT. It is translated as CASSETGGNSPLHF.

Points on this clone: The sample carries other DNA sequences with the same CDR3. In DNA form, the CDR3 reads TGTGCCAGCAGCTTGCAAGGGGGCAATCAGCCCCAGCATTTT. It yields the protein CASSLQGGNQPQHF. The chain links TRBV7-9 to TRBJ1-5; D is possibly TRBD1 (5 bases). Germline CDR1 and CDR2: SEHNR and FQNEAQ (reference sequence). V shed 3 bases and J shed 2 bases, with 8 bases lying between them. This CDR3 is 14 amino acids long.

The chain combines TRBV28 with TRBJ1-5, with 11 bases identical to TRBD1. The length of the CDR3 is 16 residues. Germline CDR1 MDHEN, CDR2 SYDVKM. J was trimmed by 1 base and V by 6 bases; bases with no gene match: 5. CDR3 sequence reads: CASSSGQGGSNQPQHF. Here the CDR3 DNA reads TGTGCCAGCAGCTCGGGACAGGGGGGAAGCAATCAGCCCCAGCATTTT.

This clone occurred a few times. This chain connects TRBV15 to TRBJ1-4, with D perhaps matching TRBD1 (5 bases). This CDR3 has 14 residues. Germline V lookup: CDR1 LNHNV, CDR2 YYDKDF (reference sequence). The V and J ends lost 1 base and 6 bases respectively, with 9 bases between them. The CDR3 spells CATSRVGEDEKLFF. In DNA form, the CDR3 reads TGTGCCACCAGCAGAGTAGGGGAGGATGAAAAACTGTTTTTT. Together with reference TRBV15 and TRBJ1-4, the CDR3 gives the full variable domain: DAMVIQNPRYQVTQFGKPVTLSCSQTLNHNVMYWYQQKSSQAPKLLFHYYDKDFNNEADTPDNFQSRRPNTSFCFLDIRSPGLGDTAMYLCATSRVGEDEKLFFGSGTQLSVL.

J is TRBJ2-2 and V is TRBV27; 7 nucleotides agree with TRBD2. The junction had 8 bases not matched to a gene; V was cut back by 5 bases and J by 5 bases. Germline V CDR1 and CDR2: MNHEY, SMNVEV (reference sequence). The CDR3 totals 15 residues. The CDR3 bases are TGTGCCAGCAGTCGCACTAGCGCCGGGACCGGGGAGCTGTTTTTT. It yields the protein CASSRTSAGTGELFF.

This clone showed up just a few times. The chain joins TRBV9 to TRBJ2-5; tentatively, D is TRBD2 (6 bases). The CDR3 contains 13 residues. The V gene lost 3 bases and the J gene lost 5 bases, with 11 bases spanning the gap. From germline, CDR1 is SGDLS and CDR2 YYNGEE. The CDR3 coding sequence is TGTGCCAGCAGCGCGACTAGTTCGGAGACCCAGTACTTC. This sequence encodes CASSATSSETQYF.

The chain recombines TRBV10-3 with TRBJ1-3; D gene uncertain. V was shortened by 10 bases and J by 2 bases, with 27 bases between the two germline ends. There are 18 residues in the CDR3. Germline V gene sequence: CDR1 ENHRY, CDR2 SYGVKD. Written as DNA, the CDR3 is TGTGCCACCGCCATTTTCGGACTGTTGATTGTGACTGGAAACACCATATATTTT. Protein: CATAIFGLLIVTGNTIYF.

The CDR3, as DNA: TGTGCCAGCAGTTGGGGGAGGGGGATGGTTAACACTGAAGCTTTCTTT. Protein sequence: CASSWGRGMVNTEAFF. The chain links TRBV28 to TRBJ1-1, with TRBD1 as a possible D gene (6 bases). V was trimmed by 4 bases and J by 2 bases, leaving 17 bases between them. Germline V gives CDR1 MDHEN, CDR2 SYDVKM. The CDR3 runs to 16 residues. Using reference TRBV28 and TRBJ1-1 for the parts outside the CDR3, the full variable domain is DVKVTQSSRYLVKRTGEKVFLECVQDMDHENMFWYRQDPGLGLRLIYFSYDVKMKEKGDIPEGYSVSREKKERFSLILESASTNQTSMYLCASSWGRGMVNTEAFFGQGTRLTVV.

The rearrangement uses TRBV15 and TRBJ1-1, with 7 positions matching TRBD1. Germline V CDR1 and CDR2: LNHNV, YYDKDF (reference sequence). Losses at the gene ends were 4 bases for V and 2 bases for J; bases not matched to a gene: 7. The CDR3 contains 15 residues. Here the CDR3 DNA reads TGTGCCACCAGCACGGGGGACAGACCTAACACTGAAGCTTTCTTT. Its protein is CATSTGDRPNTEAFF.

This chain uses TRBV27 with TRBJ2-3; the match to TRBD2 covers 7 bases. V trimming: 1 base; J trimming: 1 base; junction bases outside the gene matches: 5. The V gene's germline CDR1 is MNHEY and CDR2 SMNVEV (reference sequence). CDR3 length: 16 amino acids. The CDR3 loop reads CASSLFGLGGTDTQYF. CDR3 nucleotides: TGTGCCAGCAGTTTATTCGGACTAGGGGGCACAGATACGCAGTATTTT.

A few counts support this clone. Other DNA sequences in the sample encode the same CDR3. This sequence joins TRBV28 and TRBJ2-2; 7 bases are shared with TRBD1. CDR3 length: 13 residues. J gave up 5 bases and V 6 bases, and 3 bases lay outside the gene matches. Germline V gene sequence: CDR1 MDHEN, CDR2 SYDVKM. CDR3 nucleotides: TGTGCCAGCAGCTTCAGGGGGACCGGGGAGCTGTTTTTT. Its protein is CASSFRGTGELFF.

This chain uses TRBV10-3 with TRBJ2-2; 12 bases are shared with TRBD1. V shed 6 bases, J shed 5 bases, and the junction held 7 bases outside the gene matches. Germline V lookup: CDR1 ENHRY, CDR2 SYGVKD. There are 16 residues in the CDR3. Written as DNA, the CDR3 is TGTGCCATCAGAACCGGGACAGGGGGCCGTACCGGGGAGCTGTTTTTT. Translated: CAIRTGTGGRTGELFF.

V usage is TRBV19 and J usage is TRBJ2-7; D unresolved. The V end was cut by 1 base, the J end by 3 bases, with 7 bases between. Germline V gives CDR1 LNHDA, CDR2 SQIVND (reference sequence). The CDR3 has 13 residues. CDR3 sequence reads: CASSIGPGYEQYF. The CDR3 nucleotides are TGTGCCAGTAGTATAGGGCCAGGCTACGAGCAGTACTTC.

This rearrangement joins TRBV27 to TRBJ2-7; the D is unclear. Germline V CDR1 and CDR2: MNHEY, SMNVEV (reference sequence). This CDR3 is built from 14 residues. Between the trimmed V and J ends, which lost 2 bases and 2 bases, there was a span of 10 bases. CDR3 sequence: CASSLNPETYEQYF. Written as DNA, the CDR3 is TGTGCCAGCAGTTTAAACCCAGAAACCTACGAGCAGTACTTC.

J is TRBJ2-2 and V is TRBV5-1, with a weak D call TRBD2 (5 bases). The CDR3 runs to 14 residues. The V gene's germline CDR1 is SGHRS and CDR2 YFSETQ. V lost 0 bases and J 6 bases, leaving 9 bases between the germline ends. In DNA form, the CDR3 reads TGCGCCAGCAGCTTGGTCGGACTGGCCGGGGAGCTGTTTTTT. Encoded protein: CASSLVGLAGELFF. Based on the CDR3 plus reference TRBV5-1 and TRBJ2-2, the full variable domain is KAGVTQTPRYLIKTRGQQVTLSCSPISGHRSVSWYQQTPGQGLQFLFEYFSETQRNKGNFPGRFSGRQFSNSRSEMNVSTLELGDSALYLCASSLVGLAGELFFGEGSRLTVL.

The genes are TRBV2 and TRBJ2-3; 8 nucleotides match TRBD2. Germline CDR1 and CDR2: SNHLY and FYNNEI. The trim removed 3 bases at V and 0 bases at J, leaving 5 bases unmatched. This CDR3 contains 16 residues. For the CDR3, the DNA is TGTGCCAGCAGTGATGGCCGGGGGGGTAGCACAGATACGCAGTATTTT. Its translation: CASSDGRGGSTDTQYF. The whole variable domain, filled in from reference TRBV2 and TRBJ2-3, reads EPEVTQTPSHQVTQMGQEVILRCVPISNHLYFYWYRQILGQKVEFLVSFYNNEISEKSEIFDDQFSVERPDGSNFTLKIRSTKLEDSAMYFCASSDGRGGSTDTQYFGPGTRLTVL.

This clone has just one count. CDR3 amino acids: CASRRTGYSNQPQHF. Here the CDR3 DNA reads TGTGCCAGCAGACGGACAGGTTATAGCAATCAGCCCCAGCATTTT. The chain has TRBV28 and TRBJ1-5, with TRBD1 matching over 7 bases. Germline values: CDR1 MDHEN, CDR2 SYDVKM. The CDR3 has 15 residues. V gave up 6 bases and J gave up 0 bases; unmatched junction bases: 5.